Listed here are 22 T cell receptor beta chains from one sample, sequenced in a study of cytomegalovirus exposure and HLA in healthy donors. The PCR contained 60 Vbeta and 13 Jbeta primers. The protocol was immunoSEQ multiplex PCR, while the TCRdb copy is restricted to in-frame clones and leaves out a portion. The sample has 85,000 to 95,000 clones, roughly 72% seen once. Sequencing was performed on PBMCs. These receptor sequences come from a man aged 25 to 40 in good health and CMV-seropositive.

The chain combines TRBV25-1 with TRBJ2-1, with 9 bases matching TRBD2. The V and J ends lost 3 bases and 8 bases, in that order; junction bases with no gene match: 14. Germline lookup yields CDR1 MGHDK and CDR2 SYGVNS. The CDR3 sequence is 17 residues long. The CDR3 region is CASSEGGGQRGVHEQFF. The CDR3 DNA sequence: TGTGCCAGCAGTGAGGGGGGAGGCCAGCGGGGGGTTCATGAGCAGTTCTTC.

This clone was counted only a few times. The junction differs from germline at one of its ends, possibly a read error. The J gene is TRBJ1-5, the V gene TRBV7-2; maybe TRBD1 (5 bases). In germline, CDR1 is SGHTA, CDR2 FQGNSA. The CDR3 spans 15 residues. The CDR3 nucleotides are TGTGCCAGCACCTTAGCTGGGGGGTCTGCTCAGCCCCAGCATTTT. Residues: CASTLAGGSAQPQHF.

V usage is TRBV4-3 and J usage is TRBJ2-4; 7 bases are shared with TRBD2. CDR1 and CDR2 (germline): LGHNA, YSLEER. With 0 bases clipped from V and 2 bases from J, the junction kept 10 bases outside the gene matches. The CDR3 consists of 18 residues. The CDR3 region is CASSQEEGRGGTKNIQYF. The CDR3 nucleotides are TGCGCCAGCAGCCAAGAGGAGGGGAGGGGCGGGACCAAAAACATTCAGTACTTC.

The rearrangement joins TRBV4-3 to TRBJ2-1, with D perhaps TRBD1 (5 bases). Germline CDR1 is LGHNA and CDR2 is YSLEER. This CDR3 has 14 amino acids. Between the trimmed V and J ends, which lost 4 bases and 4 bases, there was a span of 11 bases. CDR3 in amino acids: CASSRGGPYNEQFF. The CDR3 DNA reads as TGCGCCAGCAGCCGGGGCGGACCTTACAATGAGCAGTTCTTC.

V and J are TRBV18 and TRBJ1-1, with D unclear. Per germline, CDR1 KGHSH and CDR2 LQKENI. The V end lost 1 base, the J end lost 1 base, and 7 bases lay between the germline ends. The CDR3 has 14 residues. The CDR3 sequence: CASSPRRKNTEAFF. As DNA, the CDR3 is TGTGCCAGCTCACCACGCAGGAAGAACACTGAAGCTTTCTTT. Filled out from reference TRBV18 and TRBJ1-1, the complete variable domain reads NAGVMQNPRHLVRRRGQEARLRCSPMKGHSHVYWYRQLPEEGLKFMVYLQKENIIDESGMPKERFSAEFPKEGPSILRIQQVVRGDSAAYFCASSPRRKNTEAFFGQGTRLTVV.

Only a few counts were recorded for this clone. This rearrangement joins TRBV6-6 to TRBJ2-5; D gene unclear. CDR3 length equals 11 residues. Trimming shortened V by 2 bases and J by 5 bases, and 3 bases separated the two germline ends. Germline CDR1 reads MNHNY; CDR2 reads SVGAGI (reference sequence). CDR3 sequence reads: CASSYSETQYF. In DNA form, the CDR3 reads TGTGCCAGCAGTTACAGCGAGACCCAGTACTTC.

V usage is TRBV4-3 and J usage is TRBJ1-4, with a weak D call TRBD1 (5 bases). CDR3 length: 15 residues. The V and J ends lost 4 bases and 1 base respectively, with 10 bases between them. The V gene's germline CDR1 is LGHNA and CDR2 YSLEER. CDR3 DNA sequence: TGCGCCAGCAGCCTCCTAGGGGAAACTAATGAAAAACTGTTTTTT. Translated, it gives CASSLLGETNEKLFF.

V and J are TRBV27 and TRBJ1-2, with D possibly matching TRBD1 (5 bases). The CDR3 is made up of 14 amino acids. Germline CDR1 MNHEY, CDR2 SMNVEV (reference sequence). The germline V and J ends were trimmed by 0 bases and 6 bases, with 11 bases remaining between them. CDR3 sequence (DNA): TGTGCCAGCAGTTTATCGGCCAGGGTGCATGGCTACACCTTC. Translation gives CASSLSARVHGYTF.

The rearrangement joins TRBV20-1 to TRBJ2-7; D uncertain. This CDR3 spans 10 amino acids. CDR1 is DFQATT, CDR2 SNEGSKA, per germline (reference sequence). V was cut by 1 base and J by 6 bases, with 4 bases left in between. CDR3 residues: CSARGPEQYF. The CDR3 bases are TGCAGTGCTAGAGGGCCCGAGCAGTACTTC.

J is TRBJ2-1 and V is TRBV7-9, with a tentative D call TRBD1 (6 bases). Deletions cut 1 base from V and 0 bases from J, with 7 bases between. The CDR3 is made up of 15 amino acids. From germline, CDR1 is SEHNR and CDR2 FQNEAQ (reference sequence). The CDR3 region has the DNA TGTGCCAGCAGCTTAGGACAGGTCTCCTACAATGAGCAGTTCTTC. Translation: CASSLGQVSYNEQFF.

V is TRBV6-5 and J is TRBJ1-3; D is uncertain. Trimming took 6 bases from V and 0 from J, leaving 9 bases between them. Germline V gene data show CDR1 as MNHEY and CDR2 as SVGAGI. The CDR3 runs 14 residues. CDR3 amino acids: CASSPLSSGNTIYF. CDR3 sequence (DNA): TGTGCCAGCAGCCCACTTAGCTCTGGAAACACCATATATTTT.

The chain employs TRBV14 and TRBJ2-2, with unresolved D. The germline V gene encodes CDR1 SGHDN and CDR2 FVKESK. V was cut by 2 bases and J by 4 bases, with 11 bases left in between. This CDR3 spans 15 amino acids. The CDR3, as DNA: TGTGCCAGCAGCCAAATGACAACTTTCACCGGGGAGCTGTTTTTT. Amino acids: CASSQMTTFTGELFF.

This chain joins TRBV15 and TRBJ2-5, with 7 bases that match TRBD1. The junction had 5 bases not matched to a gene; V was cut back by 1 base and J by 3 bases. The germline CDR1 and CDR2 sequences are LNHNV and YYDKDF (reference sequence). There are 15 residues in the CDR3. CDR3 residues: CATSRARTGEETQYF. For the CDR3, the DNA is TGTGCCACCAGCAGAGCCCGGACAGGTGAAGAGACCCAGTACTTC.

The rearrangement links TRBV10-1 to TRBJ2-7, with TRBD2 matching over 7 bases. Unmatched junction bases numbered 5, after V lost 3 bases and J lost 12 bases. Germline V gives CDR1 WNHNN, CDR2 SYGVQD (reference sequence). The CDR3 is made up of 11 amino acids. The DNA of the CDR3 is TGCGCCAGCAGTGACGGGGGGTCCTGGTACTTC. Residues: CASSDGGSWYF.

The J gene is TRBJ2-1, the V gene TRBV6-6, with a possible D match to TRBD2 (5 bases). Trimming took off 0 bases at V and 7 bases at J, with 10 bases between the two ends. The CDR3 sequence is 14 residues long. The V gene's germline CDR1 is MNHNY and CDR2 SVGAGI (reference sequence). The DNA of the CDR3 is TGTGCCAGCAGTTACTCGGAGACTATAAATGAGCAGTTCTTC. Its protein product is CASSYSETINEQFF.

The rearrangement joins TRBV29-1 to TRBJ1-2, with a tentative D call TRBD1 (6 bases). V shed 7 bases and J shed 4 bases, with 13 bases lying between them. CDR3 length equals 12 residues. Germline V gene sequence: CDR1 SQVTM, CDR2 ANQGSEA. CDR3 in amino acids: CSGSDRSYGYTF. CDR3 sequence (DNA): TGCAGCGGATCGGACAGATCCTATGGCTACACCTTC.

The rearrangement joins TRBV6-1 to TRBJ2-1, with a tentative D call TRBD1 (6 bases). V dropped 5 bases and J dropped 8 bases, with 16 bases sitting between them. The length of the CDR3 is 14 residues. Germline V gene lookup returns CDR1 MNHNS and CDR2 SASEGT. CDR3 amino acids: CASSPPNRVDEQFF. For the CDR3, the DNA is TGTGCCAGCAGTCCACCGAACAGGGTCGATGAGCAGTTCTTC.

Only one count was recorded for this clone. This chain joins TRBV7-2 and TRBJ1-1, with D possibly matching TRBD1 (5 bases). Deletions cut 4 bases from V and 2 bases from J, with 11 bases between. Germline assignment: CDR1 SGHTA and CDR2 FQGNSA. The length of the CDR3 is 14 residues. CDR3 nucleotide sequence: TGTGCCAGCAGCTCACAACAGGTTAACACTGAAGCTTTCTTT. It specifies CASSSQQVNTEAFF.

This clone was picked up one time. The V gene is TRBV28, the J gene TRBJ2-5; tentative D call: TRBD2 (5 bases). CDR1 is MDHEN, CDR2 SYDVKM, per germline. V was shortened by 2 bases and J by 2 bases, with 12 bases between the two germline ends. CDR3 size: 15 residues. CDR3 sequence: CASSLVAADQETQYF. In DNA form, the CDR3 reads TGTGCCAGCAGTTTAGTGGCAGCGGATCAAGAGACCCAGTACTTC.

This chain joins TRBV7-2 and TRBJ2-3, with 10 bases matching TRBD2. The CDR3 is 16 amino acids. Germline CDR1 is SGHTA and CDR2 is FQGNSA. J gave up 3 bases and V 1 base, and 4 bases lay outside the gene matches. The CDR3 loop reads CASSLGPSGRTDTQYF. CDR3 coding DNA: TGTGCCAGCAGCTTAGGCCCTAGCGGGAGAACAGATACGCAGTATTTT.

The chain is built from TRBV4-3 and TRBJ1-1, with D possibly being TRBD1 (6 bases). CDR1 and CDR2 from the germline V gene are LGHNA and YSLEER. V shed 1 base and J shed 4 bases, with 22 bases lying between them. The CDR3 extends over 18 amino acids. This CDR3 is CASSQGGGGAIGFTEAFF. The CDR3 nucleotides are TGCGCCAGCAGCCAAGGAGGGGGAGGGGCGATAGGTTTCACTGAAGCTTTCTTT.

This clone occurred a few times. The V and J genes are TRBV12-5 and TRBJ2-2; TRBD2 matches 13 bases. Germline loops: CDR1 LGHNT, CDR2 FRNRAP. V dropped 6 bases and J dropped 6; count of bases not matched to a gene: 7. The CDR3 is 16 amino acids. The DNA of the CDR3 is TGTGCTAGTGGCAGCCCACTAGCGGGAGGGGCCGGGGAGCTGTTTTTT. Protein sequence: CASGSPLAGGAGELFF.